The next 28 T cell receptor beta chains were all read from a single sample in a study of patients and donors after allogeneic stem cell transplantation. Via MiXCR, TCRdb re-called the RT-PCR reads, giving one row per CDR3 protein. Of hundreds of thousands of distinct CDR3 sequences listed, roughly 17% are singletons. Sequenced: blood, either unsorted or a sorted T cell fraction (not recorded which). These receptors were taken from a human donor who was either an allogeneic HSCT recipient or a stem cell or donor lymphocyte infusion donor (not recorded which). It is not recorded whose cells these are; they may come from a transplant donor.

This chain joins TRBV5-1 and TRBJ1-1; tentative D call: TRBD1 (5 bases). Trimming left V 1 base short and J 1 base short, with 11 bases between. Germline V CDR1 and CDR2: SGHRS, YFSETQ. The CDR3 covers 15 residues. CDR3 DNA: TGCGCCAGCAGCTTGATAGGGGTCGGGAACACTGAAGCTTTCTTT. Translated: CASSLIGVGNTEAFF. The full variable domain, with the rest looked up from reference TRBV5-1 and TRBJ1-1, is KAGVTQTPRYLIKTRGQQVTLSCSPISGHRSVSWYQQTPGQGLQFLFEYFSETQRNKGNFPGRFSGRQFSNSRSEMNVSTLELGDSALYLCASSLIGVGNTEAFFGQGTRLTVV.

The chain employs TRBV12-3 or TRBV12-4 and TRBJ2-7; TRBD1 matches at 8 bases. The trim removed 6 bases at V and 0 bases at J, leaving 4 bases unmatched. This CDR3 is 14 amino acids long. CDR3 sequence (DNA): TGTGCCAGCAGACGGACAGGGTACTCCTACGAGCAGTACTTC. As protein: CASRRTGYSYEQYF.

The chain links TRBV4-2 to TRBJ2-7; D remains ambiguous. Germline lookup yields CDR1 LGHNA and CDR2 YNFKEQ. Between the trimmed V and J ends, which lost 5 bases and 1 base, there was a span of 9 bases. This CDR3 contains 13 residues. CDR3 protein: CASSSGISYEQYF. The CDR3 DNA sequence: TGTGCCAGCAGCTCTGGCATTTCCTACGAGCAGTACTTC.

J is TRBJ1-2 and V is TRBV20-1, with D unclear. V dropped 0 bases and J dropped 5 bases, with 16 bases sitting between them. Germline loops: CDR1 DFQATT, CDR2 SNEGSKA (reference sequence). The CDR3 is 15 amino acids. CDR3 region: CSARDREKLGYGYTF. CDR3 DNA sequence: TGCAGTGCTAGAGACCGAGAGAAACTCGGGTATGGCTACACCTTC.

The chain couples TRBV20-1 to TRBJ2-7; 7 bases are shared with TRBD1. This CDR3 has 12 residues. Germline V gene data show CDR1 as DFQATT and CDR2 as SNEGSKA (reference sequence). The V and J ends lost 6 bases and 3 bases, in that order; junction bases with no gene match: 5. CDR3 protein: CSAGTVNYEQYF. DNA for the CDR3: TGCAGTGCCGGGACAGTCAACTACGAGCAGTACTTC.

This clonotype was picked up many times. Here the CDR3 reads CASSLIQQGTQYF. The CDR3 DNA reads as TGCGCCAGCAGCTTGATCCAGCAGGGGACCCAGTACTTC. This sequence joins TRBV5-1 and TRBJ2-5; possibly TRBD1 for D (5 bases). Germline V CDR1 and CDR2: SGHRS, YFSETQ. The V end lost 1 base, the J end lost 7 bases, and 11 bases lay between the germline ends. This CDR3 has 13 amino acids.

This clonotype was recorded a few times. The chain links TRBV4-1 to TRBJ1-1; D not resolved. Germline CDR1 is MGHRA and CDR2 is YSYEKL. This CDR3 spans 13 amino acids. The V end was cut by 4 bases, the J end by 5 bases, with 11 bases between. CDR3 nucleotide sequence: TGCGCCAGCAGCCCGTTTACAGAGACTGAAGCTTTCTTT. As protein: CASSPFTETEAFF.

The CDR3 DNA follows: TGTGCCAGCAGCCAAGATGGGGCAGGTATGAACACTGAAGCTTTCTTT. This codes for CASSQDGAGMNTEAFF. The rearrangement joins TRBV3-1 to TRBJ1-1; D may be TRBD1 (5 bases). Germline V gene sequence: CDR1 LGHDT, CDR2 YNNKEL (reference sequence). Trimming took off 0 bases at V and 0 bases at J, with 11 bases between the two ends. This CDR3 is 16 amino acids long. Variable domain in full (rest from reference TRBV3-1 and TRBJ1-1): DTAVSQTPKYLVTQMGNDKSIKCEQNLGHDTMYWYKQDSKKFLKIMFSYNNKELIINETVPNRFSPKSPDKAHLNLHINSLELGDSAVYFCASSQDGAGMNTEAFFGQGTRLTVV.

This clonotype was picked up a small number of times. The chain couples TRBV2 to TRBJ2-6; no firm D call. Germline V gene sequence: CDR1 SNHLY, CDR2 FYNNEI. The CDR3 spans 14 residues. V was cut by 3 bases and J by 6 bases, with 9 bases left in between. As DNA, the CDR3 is TGTGCCAGCAGTGAGTCTCGACCGGCCAACGTCCTGACTTTC. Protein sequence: CASSESRPANVLTF.

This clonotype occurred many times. The CDR3 coding sequence is TGCGCCAGCAGCTTGGCCCCATGGACTAGGAGCGAGCAGTACTTC. Its translation: CASSLAPWTRSEQYF. The chain employs TRBV5-1 and TRBJ2-7; 7 nucleotides agree with TRBD2. The CDR3 covers 15 residues. The J segment lost 6 bases and the V segment lost 0 bases, leaving 9 bases of the junction unmatched. Germline assignment: CDR1 SGHRS and CDR2 YFSETQ. Full variable domain (remainder filled in from reference TRBV5-1 and TRBJ2-7): KAGVTQTPRYLIKTRGQQVTLSCSPISGHRSVSWYQQTPGQGLQFLFEYFSETQRNKGNFPGRFSGRQFSNSRSEMNVSTLELGDSALYLCASSLAPWTRSEQYFGPGTRLTVT.

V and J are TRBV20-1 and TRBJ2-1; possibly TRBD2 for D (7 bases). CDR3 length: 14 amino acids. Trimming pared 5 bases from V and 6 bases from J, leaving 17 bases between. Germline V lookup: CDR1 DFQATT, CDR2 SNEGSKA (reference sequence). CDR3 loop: CSASLARGVNEQFF. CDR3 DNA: TGCAGTGCTTCACTAGCGAGGGGGGTCAATGAGCAGTTCTTC.

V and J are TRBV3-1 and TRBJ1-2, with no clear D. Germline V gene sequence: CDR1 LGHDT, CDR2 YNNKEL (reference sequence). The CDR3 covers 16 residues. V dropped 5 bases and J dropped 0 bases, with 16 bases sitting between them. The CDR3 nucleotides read TGTGCCAGCAGCTTTTTGGGGAGGAATGCTAACTATGGCTACACCTTC. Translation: CASSFLGRNANYGYTF.

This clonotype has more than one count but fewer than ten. CDR3 protein: CASRKLRTDTQYF. The CDR3 DNA sequence: TGTGCCAGCAGAAAACTCCGCACAGATACGCAGTATTTT. The chain is built from TRBV6-6 and TRBJ2-3; no reliable D call. Germline CDR1 and CDR2: MNHNY and SVGAGI (reference sequence). The CDR3 covers 13 residues. The V end was cut by 6 bases, the J end by 1 base, with 8 bases between.

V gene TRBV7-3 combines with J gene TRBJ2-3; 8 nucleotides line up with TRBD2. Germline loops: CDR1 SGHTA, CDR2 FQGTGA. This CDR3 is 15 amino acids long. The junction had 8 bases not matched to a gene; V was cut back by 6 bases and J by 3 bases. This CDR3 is CASRFSGVETDTQYF. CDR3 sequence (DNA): TGTGCCAGCAGATTTAGCGGGGTCGAGACAGATACGCAGTATTTT.

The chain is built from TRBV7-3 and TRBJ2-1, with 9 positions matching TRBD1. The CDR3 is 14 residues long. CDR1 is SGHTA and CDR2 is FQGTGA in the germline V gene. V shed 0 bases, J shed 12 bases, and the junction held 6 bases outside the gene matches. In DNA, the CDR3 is TGTGCCAGCAGCTTAACTGGGGGGACAGGGAGGCAGTTCTTC. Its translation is CASSLTGGTGRQFF.

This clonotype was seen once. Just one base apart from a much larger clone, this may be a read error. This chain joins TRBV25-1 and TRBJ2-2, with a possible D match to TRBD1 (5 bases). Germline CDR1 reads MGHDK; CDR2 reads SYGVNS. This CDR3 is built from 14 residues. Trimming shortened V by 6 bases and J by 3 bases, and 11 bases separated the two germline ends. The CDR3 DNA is TGTGCCAGCAGCGACAGCCAATACACCGGGGAGCTGTTTTTT. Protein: CASSDSQYTGELFF.

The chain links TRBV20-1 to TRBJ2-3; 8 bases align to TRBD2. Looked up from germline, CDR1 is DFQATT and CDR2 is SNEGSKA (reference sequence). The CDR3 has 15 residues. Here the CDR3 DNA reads TGCAGGGGGGACCGGGGCGGGGGGAGGTCAGATACGCAGTATTTT. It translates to CRGDRGGGRSDTQYF.

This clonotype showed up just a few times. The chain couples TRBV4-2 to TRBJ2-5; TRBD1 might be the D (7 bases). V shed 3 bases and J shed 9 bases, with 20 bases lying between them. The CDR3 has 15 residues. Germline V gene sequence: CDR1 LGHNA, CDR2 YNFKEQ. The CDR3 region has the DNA TGTGCCAGCAGCCAGGAGCGGGCCCCCACAGGGGCCCAGTACTTC. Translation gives CASSQERAPTGAQYF.

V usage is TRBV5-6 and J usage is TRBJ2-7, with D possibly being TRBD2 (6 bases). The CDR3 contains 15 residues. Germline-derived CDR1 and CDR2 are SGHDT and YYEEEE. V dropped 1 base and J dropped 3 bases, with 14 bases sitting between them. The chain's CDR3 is CASSLTLAGHYEQYF. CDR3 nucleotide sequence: TGTGCCAGCAGCTTGACATTGGCGGGGCACTACGAGCAGTACTTC.

CDR3 DNA sequence: TGTGCTAGTGGTTTGGTGCTTAGCGGGAGCCGTTACCGCACAGATACGCAGTATTTT. It specifies CASGLVLSGSRYRTDTQYF. The V and J genes are TRBV12-5 and TRBJ2-3; 9 nucleotides agree with TRBD2. This CDR3 is built from 19 residues. CDR1 is LGHNT and CDR2 is FRNRAP in the germline V gene. Trimming at V came to 0 bases and at J to 1 base, leaving 11 bases not matched to a gene. The whole variable domain, remainder taken from reference TRBV12-5 and TRBJ2-3, is DARVTQTPRHKVTEMGQEVTMRCQPILGHNTVFWYRQTMMQGLELLAYFRNRAPLDDSGMPKDRFSAEMPDATLATLKIQPSEPRDSAVYFCASGLVLSGSRYRTDTQYFGPGTRLTVL.

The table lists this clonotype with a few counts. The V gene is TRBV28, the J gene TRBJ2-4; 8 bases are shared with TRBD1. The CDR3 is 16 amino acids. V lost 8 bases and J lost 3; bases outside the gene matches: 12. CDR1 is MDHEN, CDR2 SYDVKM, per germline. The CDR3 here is CASLTPQGAGKNIQYF. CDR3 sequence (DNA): TGTGCCAGCCTAACACCCCAGGGGGCGGGCAAAAACATTCAGTACTTC.

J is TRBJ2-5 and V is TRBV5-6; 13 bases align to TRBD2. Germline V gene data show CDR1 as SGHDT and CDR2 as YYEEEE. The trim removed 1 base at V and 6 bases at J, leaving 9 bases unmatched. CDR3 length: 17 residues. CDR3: CASSLTSGGVPGKTQYF. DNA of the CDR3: TGTGCCAGCAGCTTGACTAGCGGGGGGGTTCCGGGGAAGACCCAGTACTTC.

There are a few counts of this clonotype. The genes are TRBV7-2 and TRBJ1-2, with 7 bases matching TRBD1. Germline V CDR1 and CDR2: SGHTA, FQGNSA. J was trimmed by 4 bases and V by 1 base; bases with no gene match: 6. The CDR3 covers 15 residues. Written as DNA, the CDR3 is TGTGCCAGCAGCTTAGGCCCGCCAGGGGGCTATGGCTACACCTTC. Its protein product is CASSLGPPGGYGYTF.

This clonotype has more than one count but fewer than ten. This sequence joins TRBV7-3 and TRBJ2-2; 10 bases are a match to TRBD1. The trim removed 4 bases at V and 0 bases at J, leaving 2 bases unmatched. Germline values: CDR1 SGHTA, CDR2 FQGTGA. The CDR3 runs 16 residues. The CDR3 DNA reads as TGTGCCAGCAGCTCGGGGACAGGGGCGAACACCGGGGAGCTGTTTTTT. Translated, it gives CASSSGTGANTGELFF.

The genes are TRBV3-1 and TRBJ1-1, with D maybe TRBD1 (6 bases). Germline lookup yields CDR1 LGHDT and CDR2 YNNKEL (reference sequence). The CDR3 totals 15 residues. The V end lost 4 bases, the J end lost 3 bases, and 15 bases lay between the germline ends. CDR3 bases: TGTGCCAGCAGCCCAGACCCGGGGGGGCACACTGAAGCTTTCTTT. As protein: CASSPDPGGHTEAFF.

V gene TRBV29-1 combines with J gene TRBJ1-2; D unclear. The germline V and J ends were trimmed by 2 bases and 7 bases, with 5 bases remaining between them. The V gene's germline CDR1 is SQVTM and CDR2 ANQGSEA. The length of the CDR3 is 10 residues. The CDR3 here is CSVERSGYTF. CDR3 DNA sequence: TGCAGCGTTGAAAGAAGTGGCTACACCTTC.

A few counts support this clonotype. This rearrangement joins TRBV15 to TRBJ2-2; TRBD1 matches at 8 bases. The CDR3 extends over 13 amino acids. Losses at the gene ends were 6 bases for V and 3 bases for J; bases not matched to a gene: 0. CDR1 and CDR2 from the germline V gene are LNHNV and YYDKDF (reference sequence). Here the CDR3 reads CATRQGDTGELFF. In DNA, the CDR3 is TGTGCCACCAGACAGGGGGACACCGGGGAGCTGTTTTTT.

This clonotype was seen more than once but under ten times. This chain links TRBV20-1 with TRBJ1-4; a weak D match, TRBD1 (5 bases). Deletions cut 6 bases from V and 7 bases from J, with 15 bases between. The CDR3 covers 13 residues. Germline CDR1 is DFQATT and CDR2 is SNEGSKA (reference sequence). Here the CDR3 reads CSAVWQGAEKLFF. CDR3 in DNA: TGCAGTGCAGTGTGGCAGGGTGCTGAAAAACTGTTTTTT.